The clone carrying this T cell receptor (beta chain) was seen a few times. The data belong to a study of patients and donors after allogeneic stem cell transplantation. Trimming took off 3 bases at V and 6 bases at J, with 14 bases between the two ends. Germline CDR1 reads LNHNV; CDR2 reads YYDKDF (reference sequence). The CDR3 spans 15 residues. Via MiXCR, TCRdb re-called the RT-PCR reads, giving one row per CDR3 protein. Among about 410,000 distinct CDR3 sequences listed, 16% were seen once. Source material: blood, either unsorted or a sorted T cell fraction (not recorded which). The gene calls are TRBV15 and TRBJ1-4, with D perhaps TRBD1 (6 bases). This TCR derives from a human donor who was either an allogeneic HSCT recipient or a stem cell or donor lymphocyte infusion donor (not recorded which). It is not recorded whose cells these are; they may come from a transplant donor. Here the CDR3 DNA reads TGTGCCACCAGCAGCCGCCGGGACACCGATGAAAAACTGTTTTTT. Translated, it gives CATSSRRDTDEKLFF. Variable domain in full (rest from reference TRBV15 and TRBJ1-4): DAMVIQNPRYQVTQFGKPVTLSCSQTLNHNVMYWYQQKSSQAPKLLFHYYDKDFNNEADTPDNFQSRRPNTSFCFLDIRSPGLGDTAMYLCATSSRRDTDEKLFFGSGTQLSVL.